This TCR beta chain appears in the sequencing data of a study of sequential checkpoint blockade in melanoma. Across the whole study: First-line arms were nivolumab then ipilimumab, or the reverse, randomized 1:1.

Some clones are missing from TCRdb's copy, which holds only in-frame ones; the method was immunoSEQ multiplex PCR. The table includes roughly 30,000 clones, 83% detected once. This CDR3 has 15 amino acids. CDR1 LGHNA and CDR2 YSLEER come from the germline V gene. V trimming: 2 bases; J trimming: 4 bases; junction bases outside the gene matches: 6. Treatment reported: randomized to nivolumab then ipilimumab (arm A) or the reverse (arm B). PBMC sorting kept live CD3+CD8+ cells without CD19 or CD56. This TCR derives from a human donor with melanoma. V is TRBV4-3 and J is TRBJ1-2, with TRBD1 matching 8 bases. Material: CD8+ T cells sorted from blood (inferred from file names), obtained from a patient given nivolumab and ipilimumab in sequence. CDR3 residues: CASSQRTGRGYGYTF. The CDR3 DNA reads TGCGCCAGCAGCCAAAGGACAGGGAGGGGCTATGGCTACACCTTC.